This T cell receptor (beta chain) is drawn from a study of T-cell reconstitution after alpha-beta-depleted transplantation in children. Findings and caveats of the study: Newly made T cells mostly supplied T-cell counts and diversity one year after transplant. There were reportedly several hundred expanded graft clones from which alpha-beta T cells came about two months after transplant.

The TCRbeta library was prepared with unique molecular identifiers. TCRdb called the PCR reads again in MiXCR, with one record for every CDR3 protein. The sample yields around 130,000 distinct CDR3 sequences, around 9.8% seen once. V was trimmed by 6 bases and J by 5 bases, leaving 12 bases between them. This CDR3 has 13 residues. Germline loops: CDR1 ENHRY, CDR2 SYGVKD. With respect to this clonotype: Its antigen is not known.

The receptor was isolated from a girl under two years old who had a stem cell transplant for combined immunodeficiency, so the T cells may come from the graft donor. The J gene is TRBJ2-3, the V gene TRBV10-3, with a weak D call TRBD2 (6 bases). The sample was PBMCs, mostly from graft donor cells, taken 180 days after TCRalphabeta/CD19-depleted stem cell transplant. The CDR3 sequence: CAIRRGVRDTQYF. The CDR3 nucleotides are TGTGCCATCAGGCGGGGTGTCAGAGATACGCAGTATTTT.